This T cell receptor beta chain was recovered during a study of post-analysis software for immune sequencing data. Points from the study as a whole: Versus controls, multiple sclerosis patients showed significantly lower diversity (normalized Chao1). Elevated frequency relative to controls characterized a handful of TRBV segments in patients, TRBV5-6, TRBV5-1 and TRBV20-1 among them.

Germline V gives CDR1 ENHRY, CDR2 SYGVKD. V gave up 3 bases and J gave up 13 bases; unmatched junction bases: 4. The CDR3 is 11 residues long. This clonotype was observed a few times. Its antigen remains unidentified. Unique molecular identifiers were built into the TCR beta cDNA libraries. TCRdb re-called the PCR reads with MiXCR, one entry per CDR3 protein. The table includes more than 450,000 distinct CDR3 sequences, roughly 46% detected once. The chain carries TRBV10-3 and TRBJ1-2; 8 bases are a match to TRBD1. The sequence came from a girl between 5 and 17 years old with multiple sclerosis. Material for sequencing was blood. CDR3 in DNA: TGTGCCATCAGTGACGACAGGGGATGCACCTTC. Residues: CAISDDRGCTF.